The rows below give T cell receptor beta chains drawn from one sample of a study of T cell repertoires in cytomegalovirus infection. One entry per CDR3 protein, called by TCRdb with MiXCR from the reads. The table shows approximately 700,000 distinct CDR3 sequences, with 35% to 45% occurring only once. Sequencing was done on a sample of PBMCs. The source is a human donor in good health (CMV status not recorded). Some clones in this sample may be carry-over from other donors' samples. CDR3s include the opening cysteine and the closing phenylalanine or tryptophan. Each record gives: clone size, V gene, D gene, J gene, CDR3 DNA, CDR3 protein. D genes are given only for firm matches. Only some rows state a clone size, as once, few, many or a class for expanded clones.

clone_size: NA
v_call: TRBV12-3/TRBV12-4
d_call: TRBD1
j_call: TRBJ2-2
cdr3_nt: TGTGCCAGCAGTGGCGGGGACAGGGTCACCGGGGAGCTGTTTTTT
cdr3_aa: CASSGGDRVTGELFF

clone_size: once
v_call: TRBV28
d_call: TRBD1
j_call: TRBJ1-1
cdr3_nt: TGTGCCAGCACCCTAGGGACAGGGGTTTTGAACACTGAAGCTTTCTTT
cdr3_aa: CASTLGTGVLNTEAFF

clone_size: NA
v_call: TRBV7-8
d_call: TRBD2
j_call: TRBJ2-1
cdr3_nt: TGTGCCAGCAGCCCTCACGTAGCGGGAGCTTGGAATGAGCAGTTCTTC
cdr3_aa: CASSPHVAGAWNEQFF

clone_size: NA
v_call: TRBV7-6
d_call: NA
j_call: TRBJ2-7
cdr3_nt: TGTGCCAGCAGCTTAGCGACAGCCTCCTACGAGCAGTACTTC
cdr3_aa: CASSLATASYEQYF

clone_size: NA
v_call: TRBV28
d_call: TRBD1
j_call: TRBJ1-2
cdr3_nt: TGTGCCAGCAGTCTCTTGGACAGGGAGCCGGTTCGGCTCTTC
cdr3_aa: CASSLLDREPVRLF

clone_size: NA
v_call: TRBV7-9
d_call: TRBD1
j_call: TRBJ2-3
cdr3_nt: TGTGCCAGCAGCTCAGCGAATACAGGGGCAGATACGCAGTATTTT
cdr3_aa: CASSSANTGADTQYF

clone_size: few
v_call: TRBV28
d_call: NA
j_call: TRBJ2-3
cdr3_nt: TGTGCCAGCTTAGGGACTCCCACAGATACGCAGTATTTT
cdr3_aa: CASLGTPTDTQYF

clone_size: NA
v_call: TRBV9
d_call: NA
j_call: TRBJ1-2
cdr3_nt: TGTGCCAGCGGGGAGAGAGGCTACACCTTC
cdr3_aa: CASGERGYTF

clone_size: NA
v_call: TRBV7-6
d_call: TRBD2
j_call: TRBJ2-1
cdr3_nt: TGTGCCAGCAGCTTTAGTGGACCGGGACTAGTAGATGATGAGCAGTTCTTC
cdr3_aa: CASSFSGPGLVDDEQFF

clone_size: NA
v_call: TRBV11-3
d_call: NA
j_call: TRBJ2-2
cdr3_nt: TGTGCCAGCAGCTTAGATACGTCTACCGGGGAGCTGTTTTTT
cdr3_aa: CASSLDTSTGELFF

clone_size: NA
v_call: TRBV7-8
d_call: TRBD2
j_call: TRBJ2-5
cdr3_nt: TGTGCCGTTGGGAGGGTCGGAGAGACCCAGTACTTC
cdr3_aa: CAVGRVGETQYF

clone_size: few
v_call: TRBV30
d_call: NA
j_call: TRBJ2-7
cdr3_nt: TGTGCCTTCCGACCCCGGACAGTTTCCTACGAGCAGTACTTC
cdr3_aa: CAFRPRTVSYEQYF

clone_size: NA
v_call: TRBV2
d_call: NA
j_call: TRBJ1-1
cdr3_nt: TGTGCCAGCAGTGACGTCGGCCTCACTGAAGCTTTCTTT
cdr3_aa: CASSDVGLTEAFF

clone_size: few
v_call: TRBV6-5
d_call: TRBD2
j_call: TRBJ2-3
cdr3_nt: TGTGCCAGCAGTTCTCGGGGACTAGTGGCAGATACGCAGTATTTT
cdr3_aa: CASSSRGLVADTQYF

clone_size: many
v_call: TRBV7-2
d_call: NA
j_call: TRBJ1-1
cdr3_nt: TGTGCCAGCAGCTTAGGTCAAGAGAACACTGAAGCTTTCTTT
cdr3_aa: CASSLGQENTEAFF

clone_size: few
v_call: TRBV12-3/TRBV12-4
d_call: NA
j_call: TRBJ2-1
cdr3_nt: TGTGCCAGCAGTTTATGGCTAATTTATGAGCAGTTCTTC
cdr3_aa: CASSLWLIYEQFF

clone_size: NA
v_call: TRBV5-6
d_call: TRBD1
j_call: TRBJ2-7
cdr3_nt: TGTGCCAGCAGCTTGTGGAGACAGGGTTCGGTCTACGAGCAGTACTTC
cdr3_aa: CASSLWRQGSVYEQYF

clone_size: NA
v_call: TRBV5-1
d_call: NA
j_call: TRBJ2-7
cdr3_nt: TGCGCCAGCAGCTTGTACGCAGTCTCCTACGAGCAGTACTTC
cdr3_aa: CASSLYAVSYEQYF

clone_size: once
v_call: TRBV24-1
d_call: NA
j_call: TRBJ2-7
cdr3_nt: TGTGCCAAGATACCAGGTTCCTACGAGCAGTACTTC
cdr3_aa: CAKIPGSYEQYF

clone_size: NA
v_call: TRBV12-3/TRBV12-4
d_call: TRBD2
j_call: TRBJ2-1
cdr3_nt: TGTGCCAGCAGTTTATCGTCTAGCGGAAACAATGAGCAGTTCTTC
cdr3_aa: CASSLSSSGNNEQFF

clone_size: NA
v_call: TRBV12-3/TRBV12-4
d_call: NA
j_call: TRBJ2-1
cdr3_nt: TGTGCCAGCAACGGCCCCCCCGATGAGCAGTTCTTC
cdr3_aa: CASNGPPDEQFF